This T cell receptor beta chain came from a study of shared clonotypes between healthy human individuals. Using approximately 200 ng DNA, 30,000 or so T cell genomes, the sorted-subset replicate PCRs were run. TCRdb's table, derived via immunoSEQ multiplex PCR, lists solely in-frame clones and lacks some. Among 1,100,000 or so clones listed, roughly 74% were seen once. Among the donors, all were Caucasian adults who lived in Nashville, Tennessee. The TCR was taken from a man younger than 35 in good health. Some clones in this sample may be carry-over from other donors' samples. Specimen: memory CD4+ T cells from PBMCs. The subset denotes: CD45RA-negative fraction.

CDR3 amino acids: CASSGPNTEAFF. The CDR3 coding sequence is TGCGCCAGCAGTGGACCGAACACTGAAGCTTTCTTT. V is TRBV10-1 and J is TRBJ1-1; no clear D. The length of the CDR3 is 12 residues. The V and J ends lost 4 bases and 1 base respectively, with 4 bases between them. Germline assignment: CDR1 WNHNN and CDR2 SYGVQD (reference sequence).